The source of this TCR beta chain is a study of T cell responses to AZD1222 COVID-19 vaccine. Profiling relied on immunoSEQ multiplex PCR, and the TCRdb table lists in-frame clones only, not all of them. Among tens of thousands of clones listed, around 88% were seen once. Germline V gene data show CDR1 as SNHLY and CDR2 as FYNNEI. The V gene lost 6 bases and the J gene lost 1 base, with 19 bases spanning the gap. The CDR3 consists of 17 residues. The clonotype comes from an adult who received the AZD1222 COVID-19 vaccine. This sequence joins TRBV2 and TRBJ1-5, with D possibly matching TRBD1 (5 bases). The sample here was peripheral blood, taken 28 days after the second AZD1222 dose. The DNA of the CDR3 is TGTGCCAGCAGCGCCTGGGGGGGGAAGCGGAGCAATCAGCCCCAGCATTTT. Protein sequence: CASSAWGGKRSNQPQHF.